Shown below are 23 T cell receptor beta chains from a single sample sequenced in a study of cytomegalovirus exposure and HLA in healthy donors (dated by TCRdb to 2017 to 2019). To prepare the library, the immunoSEQ multiplex PCR assay was applied. For the multiplex PCR, a mixture combining 60 forward primers for TCR Vbeta segments and 13 reverse primers for TCR Jbeta segments was used. Imported from immuneACCESS, the table was reduced by TCRdb to in-frame sequences with V and J called. These copies leave out some clones; in studies compared against another copy, an unresolved V gene accounts for under half, and the cause of the remainder is not known. This sample comprises fewer than 200,000 clones, 80% of them detected only once. Clones ranked in the top ten supply approximately 4.5% of the sample. The material sequenced was PBMCs. These TCRs come from a man aged 25 to 45 in good health and CMV-seronegative.

This clone was found a few times. This chain joins TRBV13 and TRBJ2-3; 14 nucleotides align to TRBD2. This CDR3 is built from 18 residues. The junction had 7 bases not matched to a gene; V was cut back by 3 bases and J by 2 bases. Germline V lookup: CDR1 PRHDT, CDR2 FYEKMQ (reference sequence). In DNA form, the CDR3 reads TGTGCCAGCAGCTTCGGGACTAGCGGGGGACGTTTCACAGATACGCAGTATTTT. Amino acids: CASSFGTSGGRFTDTQYF. Full variable domain (outside the CDR3, taken from reference TRBV13 and TRBJ2-3): AAGVIQSPRHLIKEKRETATLKCYPIPRHDTVYWYQQGPGQDPQFLISFYEKMQSDKGSIPDRFSAQQFSDYHSELNMSSLELGDSALYFCASSFGTSGGRFTDTQYFGPGTRLTVL.

In this sample, this clone turned up a few times. V usage is TRBV7-3 and J usage is TRBJ2-2; D perhaps matches TRBD1 (6 bases). CDR1 is SGHTA, CDR2 FQGTGA, per germline. Deletions cut 3 bases from V and 7 bases from J, with 12 bases between. CDR3 size: 14 residues. Here the CDR3 DNA reads TGTGCCAGCAGCTTGAAACGGGGACACGGGGAGCTGTTTTTT. This encodes CASSLKRGHGELFF.

The genes are TRBV5-6 and TRBJ2-1, with D possibly TRBD1 on 6 matching bases. This CDR3 is built from 13 residues. V dropped 0 bases and J dropped 9 bases, with 10 bases sitting between them. CDR1 and CDR2 from the germline V gene are SGHDT and YYEEEE. This CDR3 reads CASSLVQQGEQFF. CDR3 coding DNA: TGTGCCAGCAGCTTGGTTCAACAGGGTGAGCAGTTCTTC.

This clone was seen a few times. V usage is TRBV9 and J usage is TRBJ2-3; the match to TRBD2 covers 9 bases. With V trimmed by 4 bases and J by 5 bases, 11 bases remained unmatched. The V gene's germline CDR1 is SGDLS and CDR2 YYNGEE. The CDR3 spans 16 residues. This chain's CDR3 is CASSPGAGGQGDTQYF. As DNA, the CDR3 is TGTGCCAGCAGCCCCGGGGCGGGGGGGCAGGGAGATACGCAGTATTTT.

This chain connects TRBV7-8 to TRBJ2-4; D might be TRBD2 (6 bases). V shed 8 bases and J shed 0 bases, with 14 bases lying between them. The germline V gene encodes CDR1 SGHVS and CDR2 FQNEAQ. The CDR3 runs 15 residues. CDR3: CASRPGLLAKNIQYF. The CDR3 coding sequence is TGTGCCAGCCGGCCGGGACTTCTAGCCAAAAACATTCAGTACTTC.

This chain joins TRBV5-1 and TRBJ2-7, with 8 bases lining up with TRBD1. The CDR3 is 14 amino acids. Germline CDR1 SGHRS, CDR2 YFSETQ. The J segment lost 10 bases and the V segment lost 4 bases, leaving 13 bases of the junction unmatched. The CDR3 loop reads CASSRSGQEFEQYF. The CDR3 nucleotides are TGCGCCAGCAGCCGTTCGGGACAGGAATTCGAACAGTACTTC. The whole variable domain, remainder taken from reference TRBV5-1 and TRBJ2-7, is KAGVTQTPRYLIKTRGQQVTLSCSPISGHRSVSWYQQTPGQGLQFLFEYFSETQRNKGNFPGRFSGRQFSNSRSEMNVSTLELGDSALYLCASSRSGQEFEQYFGPGTRLTVT.

The chain joins TRBV16 to TRBJ1-1; TRBD1 matches 11 bases. Germline V gives CDR1 KGHSY, CDR2 FQNENV. Trimming cost V 3 bases and J 6 bases; bases outside gene matches: 6. This CDR3 spans 15 amino acids. CDR3 amino acids: CASSQRGQGEAEAFF. CDR3 bases: TGTGCCAGCAGCCAGAGGGGACAGGGGGAGGCTGAAGCTTTCTTT.

V and J are TRBV6-4 and TRBJ1-1; D is ambiguous. Germline CDR1 and CDR2: MRHNA and SNTAGT. With 6 bases removed from V and 1 base from J, the gap between germline ends came to 9 bases. The CDR3 is 13 amino acids. The CDR3 DNA sequence: TGTGCCAGCAGCCGGGAGAAGAACACTGAAGCTTTCTTT. This translates into CASSREKNTEAFF.

V and J are TRBV10-3 and TRBJ1-1; possible D gene TRBD1, 5 bases. The CDR3 is 13 amino acids. CDR1 and CDR2 (germline): ENHRY, SYGVKD. Trimming stripped 7 bases from V and 5 bases from J, with 14 bases between. The CDR3 region is CAIIAPGGTEAFF. As DNA, the CDR3 is TGTGCCATCATAGCCCCTGGGGGGACTGAAGCTTTCTTT.

The genes are TRBV6-5 and TRBJ2-7, with unresolved D. Trimming took off 0 bases at V and 5 bases at J, with 8 bases between the two ends. Per germline, CDR1 MNHEY and CDR2 SVGAGI. The CDR3 is 13 amino acids. The CDR3 reads CASSYSDIDEQYF. In DNA, the CDR3 is TGTGCCAGCAGTTACTCAGACATAGACGAGCAGTACTTC.

The rearrangement joins TRBV5-1 to TRBJ1-2, with 7 bases matching TRBD1. The trim removed 0 bases at V and 13 bases at J, leaving 9 bases unmatched. The CDR3 sequence is 13 residues long. CDR1 is SGHRS, CDR2 YFSETQ, per germline. CDR3 amino acids: CASSLEQGRPPTF. In DNA, the CDR3 is TGCGCCAGCAGCTTGGAACAGGGGCGTCCTCCCACCTTC. Supplemented by reference TRBV5-1 and TRBJ1-2, the full variable domain reads KAGVTQTPRYLIKTRGQQVTLSCSPISGHRSVSWYQQTPGQGLQFLFEYFSETQRNKGNFPGRFSGRQFSNSRSEMNVSTLELGDSALYLCASSLEQGRPPTFGSGTRLTVV.

The chain recombines TRBV10-3 with TRBJ2-5; 11 nucleotides line up with TRBD2. Trimming removed 7 bases from V and 4 bases from J; junction bases left unmatched: 5. Per germline, CDR1 ENHRY and CDR2 SYGVKD. The CDR3 covers 14 residues. This CDR3 is CAITPSGGRETQYF. The DNA of the CDR3 is TGTGCCATCACTCCTAGCGGGGGGCGAGAGACCCAGTACTTC.

The V call is TRBV27, the J call TRBJ2-5; 12 nucleotides align to TRBD1. Matching the DNA end better, TRBJ2-7 makes the J call doubtful. CDR3 length: 16 residues. Germline lookup yields CDR1 MNHEY and CDR2 SMNVEV (reference sequence). As DNA, the CDR3 is TGTGCCAGCAGTTTAAGAAGGGACAGGGGGCTCTACGAGCAGTACTTC. It yields the protein CASSLRRDRGLYEQYF.

V and J are TRBV28 and TRBJ1-3, with D tentatively TRBD1 (5 bases). With 6 bases removed from V and 7 bases from J, the gap between germline ends came to 13 bases. The CDR3 runs to 13 residues. Germline loops: CDR1 MDHEN, CDR2 SYDVKM. The CDR3 bases are TGTGCCAGCAGCGGGGGAAGTGGGAACACCATATATTTT. Encoded protein: CASSGGSGNTIYF.

The chain combines TRBV2 with TRBJ1-1; D call uncertain. The germline V gene has CDR1 SNHLY and CDR2 FYNNEI. CDR3 length equals 14 residues. The ends were cut back, 8 bases at V and 0 bases at J, with 13 bases in the middle. CDR3 loop: CASLERQLNTEAFF. The DNA for the CDR3 is TGTGCCAGCCTTGAGAGGCAGCTGAACACTGAAGCTTTCTTT.

In this sample, this clone turned up a few times. The chain recombines TRBV7-9 with TRBJ2-7; possible D gene TRBD1, 5 bases. Germline V gene lookup returns CDR1 SEHNR and CDR2 FQNEAQ (reference sequence). The ends were cut back, 5 bases at V and 5 bases at J, with 13 bases in the middle. The CDR3 has 13 amino acids. The CDR3 nucleotides are TGTGCCAGCAGCCCCCATAGGGGAAACGAGCAGTACTTC. This encodes CASSPHRGNEQYF.

This clone was counted only a few times. This chain uses TRBV18 with TRBJ2-5, with D uncertain. CDR1 is KGHSH and CDR2 is LQKENI in the germline V gene. The V and J ends lost 6 bases and 4 bases respectively, with 12 bases between them. CDR3 size: 13 residues. CDR3 nucleotide sequence: TGTGCCAGCTCTGCCGCCGTACTAGAGACCCAGTACTTC. This translates into CASSAAVLETQYF.

This clone appeared once. The rearrangement links TRBV28 to TRBJ1-2; TRBD1 might be the D (6 bases). This CDR3 has 14 amino acids. CDR1 is MDHEN and CDR2 is SYDVKM in the germline V gene. Between the trimmed V and J ends, which lost 5 bases and 4 bases, there was a span of 14 bases. The CDR3 region has the DNA TGTGCCAGCAGTCCCAGGGGAACCTCCTATGGCTACACCTTC. Translated: CASSPRGTSYGYTF.

J is TRBJ2-7 and V is TRBV28; 10 bases agree with TRBD1. V lost 6 bases to trimming and J lost 1 base; unmatched junction nucleotides: 6. CDR3 length: 15 residues. Germline V gene sequence: CDR1 MDHEN, CDR2 SYDVKM. The CDR3 reads CASSTGTGASYEQYF. DNA for the CDR3: TGTGCCAGCAGCACCGGGACAGGGGCTTCCTACGAGCAGTACTTC.

The genes are TRBV11-2 and TRBJ1-6; a possible D gene is TRBD1 (6 bases). V was pared by 2 bases and J by 12 bases, with 8 bases between. This CDR3 spans 12 amino acids. The germline V gene has CDR1 SGHAT and CDR2 FQNNGV. The CDR3 region is CASSLNREPLHF. As DNA, the CDR3 is TGTGCCAGCAGCTTAAACAGGGAACCCCTCCACTTT.

The CDR3 is CASSESLAGAPLAKNIQYF. CDR3 nucleotides: TGCGCCAGCAGTGAGTCACTAGCGGGGGCCCCCCTAGCCAAAAACATTCAGTACTTC. This chain uses TRBV10-2 with TRBJ2-4; 11 nucleotides match TRBD2. Germline V gene sequence: CDR1 WSHSY, CDR2 SAAADI. CDR3 length: 19 residues. V lost 0 bases to trimming and J lost 0 bases; unmatched junction nucleotides: 7.

The chain employs TRBV15 and TRBJ1-1; tentatively, D is TRBD1 (5 bases). Germline lookup yields CDR1 LNHNV and CDR2 YYDKDF (reference sequence). V dropped 8 bases and J dropped 5 bases, with 18 bases sitting between them. The CDR3 is 14 amino acids. CDR3 nucleotide sequence: TGTGCCACCCGGCCCAGGGCAGGGAGGACTGAAGCTTTCTTT. This sequence encodes CATRPRAGRTEAFF.

This clone has only a few counts. This chain connects TRBV7-3 to TRBJ1-4, with TRBD1 matching over 9 bases. This CDR3 comprises 16 residues. Germline values: CDR1 SGHTA, CDR2 FQGTGA. V shed 5 bases and J 7 bases; nucleotides not matched to a gene: 11. The CDR3 loop is CASSPTPQGATEKLFF. The CDR3 DNA follows: TGTGCCAGCAGCCCTACTCCACAGGGGGCGACTGAAAAACTGTTTTTT.